This T cell receptor beta chain emerged from a study of cytomegalovirus exposure and HLA in healthy donors. Whole-study findings and limits: Most CMV-associated TCR beta chains appeared HLA-restricted in a later analysis.

PCR primers comprised 60 Vbeta and 13 Jbeta primers. TCRdb's table, derived via immunoSEQ multiplex PCR, lists solely in-frame clones and lacks some. The repertoire consists of approximately 120,000 clones, with roughly two thirds occurring once and the leading ten covering around 8.1%. The CDR3 is 14 amino acids. CDR1 KGHSH and CDR2 LQKENI come from the germline V gene. With regard to this clone: Its specificity is unknown. The junction departs from germline at one end; a sequencing error may be responsible.

Sequencing was done on a sample of PBMCs. The TCR comes from a man aged 35-49 years in good health and CMV-seronegative. The rearrangement uses TRBV18 and TRBJ1-6; 9 bases line up with TRBD1. The CDR3, as DNA: TGTGCCAGCTCTCCACAGGGGGCAGAGTCACCCCTCCACTTT. Its translation: CASSPQGAESPLHF.